This T cell receptor beta chain was retrieved from a study of blood T cell repertoires in COVID-19 (TCRdb year 2020). Notes on the research overall: Collaborator samples came from the United States, Italy and Spain and covered acute and convalescent phases of COVID-19. The prospective study material was composed of cDNA or gDNA derived from T cells, B-cell-depleted T cells, or PBMCs. The dataset comprised deeply sampled blood TCRbeta repertoires from subjects exposed to, actively infected with, or recovered from COVID-19. The repertoires were made available in a free public database intended to serve as a resource for research on the immune response to SARS-CoV-2. Samples were obtained from the ongoing ImmuneRACE study (first 160 participants) and from over 1,000 subjects provided by 6 global collaborators. The sample metadata nearly always contained a de-identified subject ID, COVID-19 status, age in years and sex. Where HLA class I and class II types were available, the types were taken from metadata supplied by the sample provider, not from assay-based typing. Here is what the overall study found, with its caveats: The quantity of clinical and demographic metadata differed by source and by participant and was supplied without curation.

CDR1 and CDR2 are drawn from the germline V gene (reference sequence): GTSNPN, SVGIG. V is cut by 3 bases and J by 1 base, and the space between the germline ends is 9 bases. The CDR3 holds 14 amino acids from the cysteine to the phenylalanine. Solely the CDR3 DNA is kept, with 42 bases framed from the first base. In Seattle, one collaborating source enrolled patients while the infection was active and tracked those patients longitudinally over the course of disease. Each collaborating institution followed its own protocols to collect whole blood in K2EDTA tubes. For TCRbeta analysis, collaborator samples were shipped as frozen whole blood, as isolated PBMCs, or as DNA extracted from either sample type. Comment on this clone: There is no known antigen for this receptor. The input lacks base qualities; no much larger clone sits a single base away.

TCRbeta CDR3 regions were amplified from genomic DNA using the immunoSEQ Assay, a bias-controlled multiplex PCR. The authors processed their data as follows. The number of nucleated cells in each sample was estimated from the amplification of reference gene primers within the assay. Sequence reads were collapsed and filtered to measure the absolute abundance of every unique TCRbeta CDR3 rearrangement. Productive Simpson clonality was computed per sample as the square root of Simpson's diversity index over productive rearrangements. TCRdb retrieved this table from immuneACCESS and kept in-frame rearrangements only. Not all clones are present; in checked studies, unresolved V genes account for under half, and no reason is known for the remainder. V and J calls and clone size are as listed in that table; D and trimming were resolved from the DNA. The sample records 190,000 or so clones, over 80% of which are singletons. Around 1% of the sample is in the top ten clones.

Specimen: peripheral blood. This sequence originates from a man between 60 and 70 years old with COVID-19, enrolled during active disease. The rearranged chain carries TRBV30 and TRBJ2-2, with the D segment identity uncertain. The DNA is as follows: TGTGCCTGGAGGGGCAGAAAGAACACCGGGGAGCTGTTTTTT. This is translated as CAWRGRKNTGELFF.